This TCR beta chain was identified in a study of OX40 agonist ivuxolimab in advanced cancers. Across the whole study: Patients were treated with intravenous ivuxolimab, dosed at 0.01 to 10 mg/kg and infused every 2 weeks. Antecedent anti-PD-1, anti-PD-L1 or anti-CTLA-4 therapy was permissible, with around 40% having received some. Three patients got partial responses; one had hepatocellular carcinoma and two had cutaneous melanoma.

Sequencing used immunoSEQ multiplex PCR; TCRdb keeps in-frame clones, though not all of them. The sample consists of about 79,000 clones, 90% of them appearing once. Germline V CDR1 and CDR2: LNHDA, SQIVND (reference sequence). V gave up 4 bases and J gave up 8 bases; unmatched junction bases: 11. There are 16 residues in the CDR3. Note on this clone: The antigen remains undetermined.

General study results and limits: At doses 0.1 to 3.0 mg/kg, CD4+ and CD8+ clones expanded.

The TCR originated in an adult with an advanced solid tumor such as melanoma, head and neck, liver or kidney cancer. The V gene is TRBV19, the J gene TRBJ1-4; 9 nucleotides match TRBD1. This sample comprised CD4+ or CD8+ T cells sorted from blood, obtained in a trial of the OX40 agonist ivuxolimab. The CDR3 spells CASSTTPGQGEEKLFF. CDR3 nucleotides: TGTGCCAGTAGTACAACCCCGGGACAGGGTGAGGAAAAACTGTTTTTT.